The clone carrying this T cell receptor beta chain was counted many times. Its target is unknown. Described time point: patch test 2, 6 weeks after DPC sensitization. Indicated treatment: therapeutic diphenylcyclopropenone sensitization with weekly scalp DPC. The donor pool consisted of alopecia patients aged 18 to 70 years, considered suitable for DPC. This CDR3 has 14 amino acids. V was pared by 6 bases and J by 2 bases, with 12 bases between. This sample is part of a study of human T cells and chemical hapten exposure. Study results and caveats: Relative to controls, expanded TCRs formed significantly more large CDR3 similarity clusters. Patch test score tracked positively with PT1 expanded TCR counts.

The library tagged each cDNA molecule with unique molecular identifiers. TCRdb independently ran MiXCR on the RACE reads; one entry per CDR3 protein. The table has 140,000 or so distinct CDR3 sequences, about 12% seen once; the top ten hold about 1.4%. The J gene is TRBJ2-3, the V gene TRBV12-3 or TRBV12-4, with D possibly being TRBD1 (6 bases). The TCR was taken from a woman in her 50s with alopecia areata. Some clones in this sample may be carry-over from other donors' samples. Sequenced material: whole blood, taken in connection with sensitization to the hapten diphenylcyclopropenone (DPC). CDR3 sequence (DNA): TGTGCCAGCAGAAGGACAGACTTCACAGATACGCAGTATTTT. This sequence encodes CASRRTDFTDTQYF.